This T cell receptor beta chain was found in a study of blood T cell repertoires in COVID-19. About the study: Samples came from the United States, Italy and Spain, spanning acute and convalescent COVID-19. In each case, the material was cDNA or gDNA derived from T cells, B-cell-depleted T cells, or PBMCs.

Original handling: Reference gene primer amplification gave nucleated cell count estimates. The data were produced by immunoSEQ multiplex PCR, yet TCRdb's version contains in-frame clones alone and is incomplete. V, J and clone size are taken as reported in that table, and D and trimming were inferred from the DNA itself. The table includes about 240,000 clones, around 87% detected once. Sequencing used peripheral blood. The receptor was derived from a man aged 55 to 70 who had recovered from COVID-19.

The DNA of the CDR3 is TGTGCCAGTAGTATATTCCGGACGTGGGACAGGTCCCCACCGGGCTACACCTTC. Translation gives CASSIFRTWDRSPPGYTF. J is TRBJ1-2 and V is TRBV19, with 8 positions matching TRBD1. The germline V gene encodes CDR1 LNHDA and CDR2 SQIVND (reference sequence). The trim removed 2 bases at V and 8 bases at J, leaving 19 bases unmatched. The CDR3 loop spans 18 amino acids.